This is a list of T cell receptor beta chains from one sample in a study of CD4+ T cells in melanoma. Data came from immunoSEQ multiplex PCR; TCRdb stores just in-frame clones and leaves some out. The table lists fewer than 20,000 clones, 83% of them singletons. Sequencing was done on a sample of cells from a culture (not recorded whether cultured in vitro). All receptors derive from a human donor with melanoma. Both conserved end residues are part of each CDR3. The order of the fields is D gene, J gene, V gene, clone size, CDR3 protein, CDR3 DNA. The D gene is left open where the match is weak. Size values are once, few and many counts, or a class for expanded clones, and some rows have none.

>NA|TRBJ1-6|TRBV6-6|NA
CASSYEGSESPLHF
TGTGCCAGCAGTTACGAGGGGTCGGAATCACCCCTCCACTTT
>TRBD1|TRBJ1-1|TRBV18|NA
CASSPRATGETEAFF
TGTGCCAGCTCACCACGTGCAACAGGGGAAACTGAAGCTTTCTTT
>TRBD1|TRBJ2-7|TRBV6-5|NA
CASRLRDRWAYEQYF
TGTGCCAGCAGATTAAGGGACAGGTGGGCTTACGAGCAGTACTTC
>NA|TRBJ1-5|TRBV30|NA
CAWSPGGNQPQHF
TGTGCCTGGAGTCCCGGGGGCAATCAGCCCCAGCATTTT
>NA|TRBJ1-2|TRBV6-4|NA
CASSDRVGGYTF
TGTGCCAGCAGTGACAGGGTTGGTGGCTACACCTTC
>NA|TRBJ2-3|TRBV2|NA
CASGLAPDTQYF
TGTGCCAGCGGGCTAGCCCCAGATACGCAGTATTTT
>TRBD1|TRBJ2-7|TRBV11-2|NA
CASSFKVGTGYEQYF
TGTGCCAGCAGCTTTAAAGTCGGGACAGGCTACGAGCAGTACTTC
>TRBD1|TRBJ1-2|TRBV10-3|NA
CAISESMVLGQGFYGYTF
TGTGCCATCAGTGAGTCGATGGTCCTGGGACAGGGATTCTATGGCTACACCTTC
>NA|TRBJ1-5|TRBV5-4|once
CASSLGSGQPQHF
TGTGCCAGCAGCTTAGGGAGTGGTCAGCCCCAGCATTTT
>NA|TRBJ1-2|TRBV7-6|medium-sized
CASSPELTGLASGYTF
TGTGCCAGCAGCCCGGAACTGACAGGTCTCGCTTCTGGCTACACCTTC
>NA|TRBJ2-1|TRBV7-3|NA
CASSLKGGNEQFF
TGTGCCAGCAGCTTAAAGGGGGGCAATGAGCAGTTCTTC
>NA|TRBJ1-1|TRBV28|few
CASSLWPLRGGWGNTEAFF
TGTGCCAGCAGTTTATGGCCCCTCCGGGGCGGATGGGGAAACACTGAAGCTTTCTTT
>TRBD1|TRBJ2-3|TRBV4-2|NA
CASSQHLQGATDTQYF
TGTGCCAGCAGCCAACACCTACAGGGGGCAACAGATACGCAGTATTTT
>NA|TRBJ1-6|TRBV19|NA
CASSPRSNSPLHF
TGTGCCAGTAGCCCCCGTTCCAATTCACCCCTCCACTTT
>NA|TRBJ2-2|TRBV27|NA
CASSLDLYTGELFF
TGTGCCAGCAGTTTAGACCTTTACACCGGGGAGCTGTTTTTT
>NA|TRBJ1-2|TRBV19|NA
CASSMEGTRGYTF
TGTGCCAGTAGTATGGAGGGGACAAGAGGCTACACCTTC
>TRBD1|TRBJ1-2|TRBV4-2|NA
CASSQPTTGANYGYTF
TGTGCCAGCAGCCAACCTACGACAGGGGCTAACTATGGCTACACCTTC
>TRBD1|TRBJ1-3|TRBV6-5|NA
CASSYSGQGRRHHIF
TGTGCCAGCAGTTACTCCGGACAGGGGAGAAGACACCATATATTT
>NA|TRBJ1-2|TRBV20-1|NA
CSANRDLGYTF
TGCAGTGCTAACCGGGACCTCGGCTACACCTTC
>NA|TRBJ2-7|TRBV5-1|NA
CASSLAGGTAAYEQYF
TGCGCCAGCAGCTTGGCCGGCGGGACAGCCGCCTACGAGCAGTACTTC
>NA|TRBJ2-1|TRBV5-6|NA
CASSRQTVNEQFF
TGTGCCAGCAGCCGCCAGACAGTCAATGAGCAGTTCTTC
>NA|TRBJ1-6|TRBV6-1|NA
CASKRDYNSPLHF
TGTGCCAGCAAGCGTGATTATAATTCACCCCTCCACTTT
>NA|TRBJ1-6|TRBV18|NA
CASSPVWNSPLHF
TGTGCCAGCTCACCTGTTTGGAATTCACCCCTCCACTTT
>TRBD2|TRBJ2-1|TRBV5-1|NA
CASSLIPQRGNNEQFF
TGCGCCAGCAGCTTGATTCCCCAGCGGGGTAACAATGAGCAGTTCTTC
>NA|TRBJ2-1|TRBV7-9|NA
CASSLRGGNEQFF
TGTGCCAGCAGCTTAAGGGGGGGAAATGAGCAGTTCTTC
>NA|TRBJ1-1|TRBV25-1|NA
CASRGIAEAFF
TGTGCCAGCAGGGGTATCGCTGAAGCTTTCTTT
>NA|TRBJ1-5|TRBV2|NA
CASSERAGGNQPQHF
TGTGCCAGCAGTGAAAGGGCCGGCGGCAATCAGCCCCAGCATTTT
>NA|TRBJ1-2|TRBV25-1|NA
CASSVLGGDYGYTF
TGTGCCAGCAGTGTCCTGGGGGGAGACTATGGCTACACCTTC
>NA|TRBJ1-5|TRBV9|NA
CASSVEAAYNQPQHF
TGTGCCAGCAGCGTAGAGGCAGCTTACAATCAGCCCCAGCATTTT
>TRBD2|TRBJ2-1|TRBV7-2|NA
CASSLAASGGPEQFF
TGTGCCAGCAGCTTAGCGGCTAGCGGGGGGCCCGAGCAGTTCTTC
>TRBD1|TRBJ1-1|TRBV7-9|NA
CASSLEGATEAFF
TGTGCCAGCAGCTTGGAGGGGGCAACTGAAGCTTTCTTT
>NA|TRBJ2-7|TRBV7-3|few
CASSLRQGLEQYF
TGTGCCAGCAGCTTACGACAGGGACTCGAGCAGTACTTC
>NA|TRBJ2-3|TRBV6-1|NA
CASSYTGYTDTQYF
TGTGCCAGCAGCTACACAGGGTACACAGATACGCAGTATTTT
>NA|TRBJ2-1|TRBV5-6|once
CASSSGFGEQFF
TGTGCCAGCAGCTCCGGGTTCGGAGAGCAGTTCTTC